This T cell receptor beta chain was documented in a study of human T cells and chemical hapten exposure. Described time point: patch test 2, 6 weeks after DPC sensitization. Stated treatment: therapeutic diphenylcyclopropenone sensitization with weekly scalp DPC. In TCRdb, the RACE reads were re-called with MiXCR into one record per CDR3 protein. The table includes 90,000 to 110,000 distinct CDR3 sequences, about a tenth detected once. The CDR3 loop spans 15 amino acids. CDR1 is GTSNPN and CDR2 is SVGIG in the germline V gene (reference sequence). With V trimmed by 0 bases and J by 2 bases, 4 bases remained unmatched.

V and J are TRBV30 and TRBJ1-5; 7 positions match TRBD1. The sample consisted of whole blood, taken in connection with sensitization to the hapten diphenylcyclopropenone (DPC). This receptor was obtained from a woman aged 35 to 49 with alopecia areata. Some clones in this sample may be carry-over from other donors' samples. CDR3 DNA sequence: TGTGCCTGGAGTGTAAGGGGGCTCGGCAATCAGCCCCAGCATTTT. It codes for CAWSVRGLGNQPQHF. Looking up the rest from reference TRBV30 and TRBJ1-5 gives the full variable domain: SQTIHQWPATLVQPVGSPLSLECTVEGTSNPNLYWYRQAAGRGLQLLFYSVGIGQISSEVPQNLSASRPQDRQFILSSKKLLLSDSGFYLCAWSVRGLGNQPQHFGDGTRLSIL.